The T cell receptor (beta chain) under discussion was sequenced for a study of patients and donors after allogeneic stem cell transplantation. From the RT-PCR reads, TCRdb called clonotypes with MiXCR, one entry per CDR3 protein. The table has approximately 250,000 distinct CDR3 sequences, 12% to 15% seen once. CDR3 length equals 14 residues. The germline gives CDR1 SGHKS, CDR2 YYEKEE (reference sequence). V was cut by 3 bases and J by 10 bases, with 16 bases left in between. This clonotype was recorded once. Material: blood, either unsorted or a sorted T cell fraction (not recorded which). The chain combines TRBV5-5 with TRBJ1-4, with a possible D match to TRBD1 (6 bases). The source is a human donor who was either an allogeneic HSCT recipient or a stem cell or donor lymphocyte infusion donor (not recorded which). It is not recorded whose cells these are; they may come from a transplant donor. CDR3 loop: CASSSGQTDGKLFF. CDR3 nucleotide sequence: TGTGCCAGCAGCTCCGGACAGACGGATGGAAAACTGTTTTTT. The variable domain in full, completed from reference TRBV5-5 and TRBJ1-4, reads DAGVTQSPTHLIKTRGQQVTLRCSPISGHKSVSWYQQVLGQGPQFIFQYYEKEERGRGNFPDRFSARQFPNYSSELNVNALLLGDSALYLCASSSGQTDGKLFFGSGTQLSVL.